These 12 T cell receptor beta chains share one sample of origin, sequenced in a study of CD8 T cells in ankylosing spondylitis. Notes on the study in general: Ankylosing spondylitis blood appeared to carry a characteristic TCR beta motif of several highly homologous variants.

TCRdb re-called the 5' RACE reads through MiXCR, storing one row per CDR3 protein. Of about 480,000 distinct CDR3 sequences listed, 17% were seen once; the top ten hold approximately 1%. Their recognized antigens are unknown. Input material: blood, either unsorted or a sorted T cell fraction (not recorded which). These receptors all stem from a male donor with ankylosing spondylitis.

This clonotype was found many times. This chain uses TRBV12-3 or TRBV12-4 with TRBJ2-3; 11 nucleotides line up with TRBD2. CDR3 length: 17 residues. The junction had 10 bases not matched to a gene; V was cut back by 8 bases and J by 0 bases. The CDR3 here is CASAGTSGPSSTDTQYF. In DNA form, the CDR3 reads TGTGCCAGCGCTGGGACTAGCGGCCCATCGAGCACAGATACGCAGTATTTT.

The CDR3 reads CASSYRGNTNTGELFF. DNA of the CDR3: TGTGCCAGCTCATACAGGGGGAATACGAACACCGGGGAGCTGTTTTTT. The chain has TRBV18 and TRBJ2-2, with TRBD1 identical over 8 bases. Trimming at V came to 5 bases and at J to 0 bases, leaving 5 bases not matched to a gene. CDR1 is KGHSH and CDR2 is LQKENI in the germline V gene. The CDR3 covers 16 residues.

This clonotype occurred once. The chain carries TRBV7-9 and TRBJ1-6, with D uncertain. Trimming took 7 bases from V and 7 from J, leaving 14 bases between them. The CDR3 extends over 14 amino acids. Germline CDR1 and CDR2: SEHNR and FQNEAQ (reference sequence). CDR3 in amino acids: CASTSGPQNSPLHF. Written as DNA, the CDR3 is TGTGCCAGCACCTCCGGGCCCCAGAATTCACCCCTCCACTTT.

A word on this clonotype: The junction does not match germline at one end; this may be a read error. The V gene is TRBV12-3 or TRBV12-4, the J gene TRBJ2-2; TRBD1 matches at 8 bases. The length of the CDR3 is 14 residues. This CDR3 reads CGSRKQGDTGELFF. For the CDR3, the DNA is TGTGGCAGCAGGAAACAGGGGGATACCGGGGAGCTGTTTTTT.

This clonotype was seen only a few times. V gene TRBV28 combines with J gene TRBJ2-1; no firm D call. Between the trimmed V and J ends, which lost 7 bases and 2 bases, there was a span of 12 bases. CDR1 is MDHEN, CDR2 SYDVKM, per germline. The CDR3 consists of 14 residues. CDR3 sequence (DNA): TGTGCCAGCACCCCCAGGAGAACCTACAATGAGCAGTTCTTC. Residues: CASTPRRTYNEQFF.

The chain joins TRBV29-1 to TRBJ1-1; TRBD1 matches 9 bases. The V gene end was trimmed by 7 bases and the J gene end by 6 bases; junction bases not matched to a gene: 18. CDR3 length: 16 amino acids. From germline, CDR1 is SQVTM and CDR2 ANQGSEA. The CDR3 coding sequence is TGCAGCGCCCCTTCCGGGACAGGGAGTTCTCTTTCTGAAGCTTTCTTT. It encodes CSAPSGTGSSLSEAFF.

This clonotype was counted many times. This chain connects TRBV6-1 to TRBJ1-3, with D unclear. The CDR3 runs to 13 residues. The V gene lost 6 bases and the J gene lost 10 bases, with 16 bases spanning the gap. Germline V gene sequence: CDR1 MNHNS, CDR2 SASEGT. The CDR3 sequence: CASSPDPSVTIYF. CDR3 DNA sequence: TGTGCCAGCAGCCCTGACCCTTCCGTTACCATATATTTT.

This clonotype was seen repeatedly, ten times or more. The rearrangement uses TRBV5-1 and TRBJ2-5; TRBD2 matches at 7 bases. In germline, CDR1 is SGHRS, CDR2 YFSETQ. The CDR3 length is 13 residues. V gave up 3 bases and J gave up 2 bases; unmatched junction bases: 1. CDR3 nucleotides: TGCGCCAGCAGCTCGGGACTACAAGAGACCCAGTACTTC. Its translation: CASSSGLQETQYF.

This chain uses TRBV20-1 with TRBJ2-3; TRBD1 or TRBD2 may be the D gene (5 bases each). The length of the CDR3 is 15 residues. The germline V and J ends were trimmed by 3 bases and 0 bases, with 13 bases remaining between them. Germline values: CDR1 DFQATT, CDR2 SNEGSKA (reference sequence). CDR3 loop: CSASDWGSSTDTQYF. CDR3 DNA sequence: TGCAGTGCTAGTGATTGGGGGTCTAGCACAGATACGCAGTATTTT.

V usage is TRBV20-1 and J usage is TRBJ2-2; D call uncertain. The V gene lost 3 bases and the J gene lost 4 bases, with 6 bases spanning the gap. CDR1 is DFQATT and CDR2 is SNEGSKA in the germline V gene (reference sequence). CDR3 length: 12 residues. The CDR3 nucleotides are TGCAGTGCTAGTTGGGTCACCGGGGAGCTGTTTTTT. Its translation is CSASWVTGELFF.

The table lists this clonotype with many counts. This chain links TRBV12-3 or TRBV12-4 with TRBJ1-5, with D tentatively TRBD1 (6 bases). The V end lost 1 base, the J end lost 5 bases, and 12 bases lay between the germline ends. The CDR3 covers 15 residues. The CDR3 loop is CASSLGDTGYQPQHF. The DNA of the CDR3 is TGTGCCAGCAGTTTAGGGGACACGGGATATCAGCCCCAGCATTTT.

The rearrangement uses TRBV5-1 and TRBJ1-2; 10 bases match TRBD1. Germline assignment: CDR1 SGHRS and CDR2 YFSETQ. V was pared by 4 bases and J by 7 bases, with 4 bases of the junction left unmatched. The CDR3 has 13 residues. The CDR3, as DNA: TGCGCCAGCAGCAGGGGACAGGGGCTTGGCTACACCTTC. Its translation: CASSRGQGLGYTF.